The sample holds a few counts of the clone carrying this T cell receptor (beta chain). Its antigen is not identified. These data come from a study of cytomegalovirus exposure and HLA in healthy donors. The overall study: The study's early data release held tens of millions of unique TCRs from HLA-typed donors.

Study-wide points: Within a later analysis, the majority of CMV-associated TCR beta chains appeared HLA-restricted. In a later analysis, specific HLA alleles were associated with more than 15,000 TCR beta sequences at a 0.05 false discovery rate. In vitro testing confirmed a few CMV-associated chains as specific for CMV antigens.

The length of the CDR3 is 14 residues. Trimming at V came to 5 bases and at J to 2 bases, leaving 4 bases not matched to a gene. Germline V lookup: CDR1 SEHNR, CDR2 FQNEAQ (reference sequence). PCR employed 60 Vbeta and 13 Jbeta primers. Clones were sequenced by immunoSEQ multiplex PCR, and TCRdb holds only the in-frame ones, with some missing. The table shows approximately 150,000 clones, with approximately 80% occurring only once. The receptor was isolated from a woman aged 40 to 50 in good health and CMV-seronegative. Sequences were obtained from PBMCs. The gene calls are TRBV7-9 and TRBJ2-3, with 7 bases that match TRBD1. Here the CDR3 DNA reads TGTGCCAGCAGCCTGGGACAGTTCACAGATACGCAGTATTTT. Protein product: CASSLGQFTDTQYF.